The 14 T cell receptor beta chains below were found in one sample sequenced in a study of blood T cell repertoires in COVID-19. Some clones are missing from TCRdb's copy, which holds only in-frame ones; the method was immunoSEQ multiplex PCR. The top ten clones hold 5.8% of a sample with roughly 80,000 clones, roughly 88% of them seen once. The sample taken for sequencing was peripheral blood. These receptors came from a middle-aged man with active COVID-19.

The genes are TRBV19 and TRBJ2-2; the match to TRBD1 covers 10 bases. The CDR3 has 14 residues. Trimming cost V 6 bases and J 7 bases; bases outside gene matches: 5. The germline gives CDR1 LNHDA, CDR2 SQIVND (reference sequence). CDR3: CASRTGGSGGELFF. CDR3 DNA: TGTGCCAGTAGGACAGGGGGCAGCGGCGGGGAGCTGTTTTTT.

CDR3 loop: CAISGGSYNYGYTF. The CDR3 nucleotides read TGTGCCATCAGTGGTGGCAGTTATAACTATGGCTACACCTTC. V usage is TRBV10-3 and J usage is TRBJ1-2; D ambiguous. The CDR3 runs 14 residues. CDR1 ENHRY and CDR2 SYGVKD come from the germline V gene. Trimming cost V 4 bases and J 1 base, with 10 bases left between them.

The J gene is TRBJ2-7, the V gene TRBV29-1, with 8 bases that match TRBD2. Looked up from germline, CDR1 is SQVTM and CDR2 is ANQGSEA. This CDR3 is 16 amino acids long. V gave up 3 bases and J gave up 0 bases; unmatched junction bases: 10. The CDR3 loop is CSVEVPDGRVSYEQYF. The CDR3, as DNA: TGCAGCGTTGAGGTCCCTGACGGGAGGGTCTCCTACGAGCAGTACTTC.

CDR3 sequence (DNA): TGTGCCAGCAGCCTAGGGAGCGGAGCGAACACCGGGGAGCTGTTTTTT. Its protein is CASSLGSGANTGELFF. The chain couples TRBV4-2 to TRBJ2-2, with a possible D match to TRBD2 (5 bases). Germline CDR1 LGHNA, CDR2 YNFKEQ. V was clipped by 4 bases and J by 0 bases, with 12 bases between them. The CDR3 is 16 residues long.

The rearrangement links TRBV4-2 to TRBJ2-5; 10 nucleotides align to TRBD2. Germline lookup yields CDR1 LGHNA and CDR2 YNFKEQ. This CDR3 is built from 16 residues. The V and J ends lost 1 base and 4 bases, in that order; junction bases with no gene match: 6. DNA for the CDR3: TGTGCCAGCAGCCAAGGGACTAGCGGCCCGGGAGAGACCCAGTACTTC. Encoded protein: CASSQGTSGPGETQYF.

The rearrangement joins TRBV20-1 to TRBJ2-1; maybe TRBD1 (5 bases). Germline assignment: CDR1 DFQATT and CDR2 SNEGSKA (reference sequence). The CDR3 covers 12 residues. Trimming removed 3 bases from V and 6 bases from J, with 9 bases in between. The DNA of the CDR3 is TGCAGTGCTAGTTTCCAGGGCAATGAGCAGTTCTTC. Residues: CSASFQGNEQFF.

This chain joins TRBV27 and TRBJ1-1, with TRBD1 identical over 9 bases. The CDR3 runs to 14 residues. V lost 6 bases, J lost 5 bases, and 7 bases stayed unmatched. Germline CDR1 reads MNHEY; CDR2 reads SMNVEV (reference sequence). The CDR3 DNA is TGTGCCAGCAGGTGGGGACAGGGAGGAACTGAAGCTTTCTTT. As protein: CASRWGQGGTEAFF.

This clone was counted a few times. The V gene is TRBV6-2 or TRBV6-3, the J gene TRBJ2-6; perhaps TRBD1 as D (6 bases). Trimming shortened V by 4 bases and J by 4 bases, and 11 bases separated the two germline ends. This CDR3 has 15 amino acids. The germline V gene encodes CDR1 MNHEY and CDR2 SVGEGT. CDR3 amino acids: CASSWTAAGANVLTF. The CDR3 coding sequence is TGTGCCAGCAGTTGGACAGCCGCAGGGGCCAACGTCCTGACTTTC.

The chain links TRBV6-1 to TRBJ2-7; D may be TRBD1 (6 bases). The germline CDR1 and CDR2 sequences are MNHNS and SASEGT. Trimming shortened V by 2 bases and J by 2 bases, and 10 bases separated the two germline ends. The CDR3 has 14 residues. CDR3 sequence: CASSEQGWAYEQYF. CDR3 in DNA: TGTGCCAGCAGTGAACAGGGGTGGGCCTACGAGCAGTACTTC.

Only one count was recorded for this clone. The rearrangement uses TRBV4-1 and TRBJ1-2, with 8 bases lining up with TRBD1. Trimming took 5 bases from V and 8 from J; bases not matched to a gene: 25. The CDR3 length is 19 residues. Per the germline V gene, CDR1 is MGHRA and CDR2 is YSYEKL. The CDR3 here is CASSSHAPYRTTGDGGYTF. DNA of the CDR3: TGCGCCAGCAGCTCTCATGCCCCGTACCGTACGACAGGGGATGGCGGCTACACCTTC.

The V and J genes are TRBV11-2 and TRBJ1-1; D gene uncertain. The CDR3 spans 13 residues. CDR1 is SGHAT and CDR2 is FQNNGV in the germline V gene. V gave up 3 bases and J gave up 7 bases, with 12 bases separating them. Written as DNA, the CDR3 is TGTGCCAGCAGCTTTGTGGAGCGAGGTGAAGCTTTCTTT. It is translated as CASSFVERGEAFF.

This clone was seen a few times. The CDR3 DNA is TGTGCCAGCAGTTTTACAGGGGACGGGGGAGATACGCAGTATTTT. Protein product: CASSFTGDGGDTQYF. V is TRBV9 and J is TRBJ2-3; TRBD1 is a possible D gene (7 bases). Germline V gives CDR1 SGDLS, CDR2 YYNGEE. V shed 5 bases and J shed 5 bases, with 18 bases lying between them. There are 15 residues in the CDR3.

This clone was seen only a few times. V usage is TRBV29-1 and J usage is TRBJ1-1; D is ambiguous. Germline assignment: CDR1 SQVTM and CDR2 ANQGSEA. The CDR3 consists of 13 residues. The V gene lost 7 bases and the J gene lost 0 bases, with 12 bases spanning the gap. CDR3 protein: CSASVAMNTEAFF. The DNA of the CDR3 is TGCAGCGCCTCGGTAGCAATGAACACTGAAGCTTTCTTT.

The rearrangement joins TRBV9 to TRBJ2-5; D may be TRBD1 (5 bases). Trimming left V 2 bases short and J 4 bases short, with 15 bases between. The length of the CDR3 is 15 residues. The germline CDR1 and CDR2 sequences are SGDLS and YYNGEE. As DNA, the CDR3 is TGTGCCAGCAGCGTCGGCCAGCATAGGGGAGAGACCCAGTACTTC. Translating it yields CASSVGQHRGETQYF.